These 8 T cell receptor beta chains came from one sample sequenced in a study of T cells expressing NK-cell markers. One entry per CDR3 protein, without DNA, is what TCRdb gives after re-calling the 5' RACE reads. The specimen's table records almost 450,000 distinct CDR3 sequences. The sample taken for sequencing was blood T cells: a sorted CD56 or NKG2C T cell subset, CD4+ or CD8+ T cells, or bulk PBMC T cells (not recorded which). Receptors were obtained from a woman between 18 and 69 years old in good health.

The V call is TRBV20-1, the J call TRBJ1-5. Germline CDR1 reads DFQATT; CDR2 reads SNEGSKA (reference sequence). This CDR3 comprises 13 residues. The CDR3 region is CSARAEGRQPQHF.

Here the CDR3 reads CASSPGSEQGLAVFF. This chain joins TRBV18 and TRBJ2-1; TCRdb selects TRBD1, and the lack of DNA leaves this call unchecked. CDR1 is KGHSH and CDR2 is LQKENI in the germline V gene. The CDR3 has 15 residues.

The CDR3 here is CASSLYYPGGPANTGELFF. The chain combines TRBV11-1 with TRBJ2-2; TCRdb calls TRBD2, which cannot be checked without DNA. The CDR3 is 19 amino acids. Germline loops: CDR1 SGHAT, CDR2 FQDESV (reference sequence).

The chain uses TRBV29-1 and TRBJ1-1. The CDR3 length is 14 residues. Germline CDR1 and CDR2: SQVTM and ANQGSEA. This CDR3 is CSVEDRWGNTEAFF.

The rearrangement joins TRBV7-6 to TRBJ2-1. Germline V gives CDR1 SGHVS, CDR2 FNYEAQ. This CDR3 is built from 15 residues. The CDR3: CASSLSFPSHDEQFF.

This sequence joins TRBV2 and TRBJ2-6; as DNA is missing, the TRBD1 call by TCRdb cannot be tested. Germline-derived CDR1 and CDR2 are SNHLY and FYNNEI. CDR3 length: 18 amino acids. The chain's CDR3 is CASSEALGQGAGANVLTF. The full variable domain, its missing parts supplied by reference TRBV2 and TRBJ2-6, is EPEVTQTPSHQVTQMGQEVILRCVPISNHLYFYWYRQILGQKVEFLVSFYNNEISEKSEIFDDQFSVERPDGSNFTLKIRSTKLEDSAMYFCASSEALGQGAGANVLTFGAGSRLTVL.

J is TRBJ2-1 and V is TRBV10-3; TCRdb proposes TRBD1, but this gene call is untestable without DNA. This CDR3 comprises 16 residues. Per the germline V gene, CDR1 is ENHRY and CDR2 is SYGVKD. The CDR3 protein is CAISVSRTGEVNEQFF.

V is TRBV20-1 and J is TRBJ2-1; with no DNA, the TCRdb D assignment of TRBD2 cannot be verified. CDR3 size: 14 residues. CDR1 is DFQATT and CDR2 is SNEGSKA in the germline V gene (reference sequence). Here the CDR3 reads CSAPTSGEYNEQFF.